These 2 T cell receptor beta chains were sequenced from one sample in a study of beta chain features in type 1 diabetes. Expressed TCRB transcripts were sequenced, since all the RNA that had been isolated was reverse transcribed. Profiling relied on immunoSEQ multiplex PCR, and the TCRdb table lists in-frame clones only, not all of them. The sample holds 300,000 to 400,000 clones, 6.5% to 10% seen once. Material for sequencing was central memory CD4+ T cells from blood. The receptors were sampled from a woman under 30 in good health.

The gene calls are TRBV5-1 and TRBJ1-2; perhaps TRBD1 as D (5 bases). Germline-derived CDR1 and CDR2 are SGHRS and YFSETQ. Trimming cost V 0 bases and J 4 bases, with 10 bases left between them. This CDR3 spans 14 amino acids. DNA of the CDR3: TGCGCCAGCAGCTTGGGAGAGCAGGGCTATGGCTACACCTTC. Translating gives CASSLGEQGYGYTF.

The sample holds a few counts of this clone. The V gene is TRBV7-2, the J gene TRBJ2-7; TRBD1 matches at 9 bases. Germline CDR1 is SGHTA and CDR2 is FQGNSA. The V segment lost 1 base and the J segment 4 bases; nucleotides outside the gene matches: 5. This CDR3 is 15 amino acids long. CDR3 region: CASSLGTGARYEQYF. The DNA of the CDR3 is TGTGCCAGCAGCTTAGGGACAGGGGCCAGATACGAGCAGTACTTC.